This T cell receptor beta chain was captured by sequencing in a study of neoadjuvant anti-PD-1 for oral cavity cancer. At the level of the study: Patients without progression got a fourth dose around day 43.

This CDR3 comprises 17 residues. Germline V CDR1 and CDR2: MDHEN, SYDVKM. The trim removed 6 bases at V and 0 bases at J, leaving 13 bases unmatched. The time point was: after neoadjuvant nivolumab, at surgical resection. Patients had newly diagnosed, untreated stage II-IVA oral cavity squamous cell carcinoma. Patients had HPV-negative, locally advanced oral cavity squamous cell carcinoma. Most tumor samples had 4 to 6 ug input DNA in two replicates. The repertoire was sequenced with immunoSEQ multiplex PCR; TCRdb's copy has only in-frame clones and lacks some. Among about 23,000 clones listed, about 26% were seen once.

The specimen comprised tumor tissue, sampled after nivolumab (anti-PD-1) treatment. The TCR was taken from a person aged 40 to 85 with oral cavity squamous cell carcinoma. This chain connects TRBV28 to TRBJ2-7; 8 nucleotides align to TRBD1. CDR3 in DNA: TGTGCCAGCAGCCCCCCCCCAGGACAGGGTATCTCCTACGAGCAGTACTTC. Its protein is CASSPPPGQGISYEQYF.